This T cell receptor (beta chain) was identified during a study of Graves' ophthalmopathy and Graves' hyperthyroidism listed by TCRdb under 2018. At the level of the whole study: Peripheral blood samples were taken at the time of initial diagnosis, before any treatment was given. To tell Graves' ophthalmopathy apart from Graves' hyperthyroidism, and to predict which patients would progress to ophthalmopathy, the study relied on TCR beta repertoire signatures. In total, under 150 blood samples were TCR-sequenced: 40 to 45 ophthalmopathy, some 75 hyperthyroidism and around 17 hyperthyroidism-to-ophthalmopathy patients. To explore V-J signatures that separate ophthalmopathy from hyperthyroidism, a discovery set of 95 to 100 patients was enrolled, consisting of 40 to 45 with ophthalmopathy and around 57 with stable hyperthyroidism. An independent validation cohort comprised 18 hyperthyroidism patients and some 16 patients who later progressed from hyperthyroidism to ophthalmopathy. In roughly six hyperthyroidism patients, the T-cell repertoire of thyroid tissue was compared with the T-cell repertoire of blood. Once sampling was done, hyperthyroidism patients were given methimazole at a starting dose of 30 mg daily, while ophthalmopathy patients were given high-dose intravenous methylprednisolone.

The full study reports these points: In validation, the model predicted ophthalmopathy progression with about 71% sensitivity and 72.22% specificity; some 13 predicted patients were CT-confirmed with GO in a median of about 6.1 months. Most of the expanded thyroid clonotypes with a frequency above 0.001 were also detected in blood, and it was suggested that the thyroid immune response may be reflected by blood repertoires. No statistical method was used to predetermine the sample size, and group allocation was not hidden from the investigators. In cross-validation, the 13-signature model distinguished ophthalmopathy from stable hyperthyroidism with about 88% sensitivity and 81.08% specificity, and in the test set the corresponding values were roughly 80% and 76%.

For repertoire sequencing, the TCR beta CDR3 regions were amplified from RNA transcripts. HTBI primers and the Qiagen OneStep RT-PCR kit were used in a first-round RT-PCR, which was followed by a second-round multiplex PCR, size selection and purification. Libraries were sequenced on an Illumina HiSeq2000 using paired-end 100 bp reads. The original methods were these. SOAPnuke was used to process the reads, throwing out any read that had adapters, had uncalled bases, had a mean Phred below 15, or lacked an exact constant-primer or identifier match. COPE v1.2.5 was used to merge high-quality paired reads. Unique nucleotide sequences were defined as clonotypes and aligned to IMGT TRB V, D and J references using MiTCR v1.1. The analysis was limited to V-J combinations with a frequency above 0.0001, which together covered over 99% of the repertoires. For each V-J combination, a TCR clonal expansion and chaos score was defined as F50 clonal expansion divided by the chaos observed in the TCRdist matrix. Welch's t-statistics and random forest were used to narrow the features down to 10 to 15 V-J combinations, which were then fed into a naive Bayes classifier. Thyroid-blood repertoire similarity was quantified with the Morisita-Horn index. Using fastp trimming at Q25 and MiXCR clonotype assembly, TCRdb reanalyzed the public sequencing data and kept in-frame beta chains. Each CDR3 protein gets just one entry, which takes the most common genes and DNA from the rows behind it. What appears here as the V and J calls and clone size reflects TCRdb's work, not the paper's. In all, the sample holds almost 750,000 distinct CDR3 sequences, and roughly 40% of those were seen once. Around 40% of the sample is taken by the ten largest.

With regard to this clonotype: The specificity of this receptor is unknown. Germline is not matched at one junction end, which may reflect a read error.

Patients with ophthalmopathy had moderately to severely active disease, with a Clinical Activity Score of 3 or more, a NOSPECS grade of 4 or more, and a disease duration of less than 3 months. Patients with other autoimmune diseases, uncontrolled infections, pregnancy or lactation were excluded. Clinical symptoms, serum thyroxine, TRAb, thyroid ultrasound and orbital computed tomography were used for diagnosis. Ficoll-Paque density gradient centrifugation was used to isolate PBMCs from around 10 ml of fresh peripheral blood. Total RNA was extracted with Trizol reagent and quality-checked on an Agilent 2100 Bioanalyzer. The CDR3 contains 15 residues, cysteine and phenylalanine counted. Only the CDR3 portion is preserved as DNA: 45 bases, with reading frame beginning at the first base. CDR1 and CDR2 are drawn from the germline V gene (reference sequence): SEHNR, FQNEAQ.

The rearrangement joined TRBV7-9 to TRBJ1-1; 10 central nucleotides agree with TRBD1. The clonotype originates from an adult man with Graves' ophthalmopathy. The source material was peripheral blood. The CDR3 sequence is CASSQDRGRSTEAFF. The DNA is TGCGCCAGCAGCCAAGACAGGGGGCGGTCCACTGAAGCTTTCTTT.